This entry lists 11 T cell receptor beta chains sequenced from one sample in a study of blood T cell repertoires in COVID-19. Only in-frame clones appear in the TCRdb table, and some are missing; sequencing was by immunoSEQ multiplex PCR. Counted here are roughly 110,000 clones, roughly 81% occurring once; the ten biggest clones make up less than 3.5%. The sequenced material came from peripheral blood. These receptors came from a man between 40 and 49 years old with acute or convalescent COVID-19.

V gene TRBV5-1 combines with J gene TRBJ2-7, with D perhaps TRBD1 (6 bases). Germline-derived CDR1 and CDR2 are SGHRS and YFSETQ. V was trimmed by 4 bases and J by 3 bases, leaving 11 bases between them. The CDR3 length is 13 residues. CDR3 sequence (DNA): TGCGCCAGCAGCACCGGGACACACTACGAGCAGTACTTC. Translating it yields CASSTGTHYEQYF.

V and J are TRBV4-1 and TRBJ2-3; D is perhaps TRBD2 (5 bases). The CDR3 is 11 residues long. Per germline, CDR1 MGHRA and CDR2 YSYEKL. V was clipped by 4 bases and J by 6 bases, with 5 bases between them. The CDR3 spells CASSRRDTQYF. CDR3 coding DNA: TGCGCCAGCAGCCGGAGGGATACGCAGTATTTT.

In its sample, this clone was seen once. V and J are TRBV7-9 and TRBJ2-3; tentative D call: TRBD1 (5 bases). This CDR3 has 17 residues. Trimming left V 0 bases short and J 4 bases short, with 17 bases between. The germline CDR1 and CDR2 sequences are SEHNR and FQNEAQ (reference sequence). The CDR3 DNA follows: TGTGCCAGCAGCTTAGCGCTCCCGGACAAGGCTTCAGATACGCAGTATTTT. It specifies CASSLALPDKASDTQYF.

The chain employs TRBV3-1 (or the pseudogene TRBV3-2) and TRBJ2-7, with D maybe TRBD2 (5 bases). The germline CDR1 and CDR2 sequences are LGHDT and YNNKEL (reference sequence). The CDR3 extends over 12 amino acids. Trimming took 5 bases from V and 0 from J, leaving 5 bases between them. This chain's CDR3 is CASSGSSYEQYF. The CDR3 bases are TGTGCCAGCAGCGGGAGCTCCTACGAGCAGTACTTC.

The V and J genes are TRBV25-1 and TRBJ2-6, with D maybe TRBD1 (6 bases). CDR1 and CDR2 (germline): MGHDK, SYGVNS. The germline V and J ends were trimmed by 4 bases and 0 bases, with 13 bases remaining between them. The CDR3 covers 17 residues. The CDR3 sequence: CASSAVQGYSGANVLTF. The CDR3 DNA follows: TGTGCCAGCAGTGCTGTGCAGGGGTACTCTGGGGCCAACGTCCTGACTTTC.

The chain combines TRBV30 with TRBJ1-2, with D maybe TRBD1 (5 bases). The CDR3 has 14 amino acids. Germline values: CDR1 GTSNPN, CDR2 SVGIG (reference sequence). Trimming removed 7 bases from V and 4 bases from J, with 19 bases in between. The CDR3 is CAFSSTRRGYGYTF. The CDR3 DNA follows: TGTGCCTTTTCGTCGACCCGAAGGGGCTATGGCTACACCTTC.

The chain has TRBV11-2 and TRBJ1-2; D unresolved. CDR3 length: 16 amino acids. Germline-derived CDR1 and CDR2 are SGHAT and FQNNGV. Trimming pared 4 bases from V and 6 bases from J, leaving 21 bases between. The CDR3 nucleotides read TGTGCCAGCAGCTCCACCGGCAGGTCGAAGAAAAATGGCTACACCTTC. Encoded protein: CASSSTGRSKKNGYTF.

The J gene is TRBJ2-3, the V gene TRBV29-1; 12 nucleotides agree with TRBD2. CDR3 length: 14 residues. CDR1 and CDR2 (germline): SQVTM, ANQGSEA. Trimming cost V 2 bases and J 4 bases; bases outside gene matches: 1. DNA of the CDR3: TGCAGCGTTGAACCTAGCGGGGGGGCAGATACGCAGTATTTT. This sequence encodes CSVEPSGGADTQYF.

J is TRBJ1-2 and V is TRBV18, with a weak D call TRBD1 (6 bases). Germline lookup yields CDR1 KGHSH and CDR2 LQKENI. Trimming took off 6 bases at V and 3 bases at J, with 11 bases between the two ends. This CDR3 has 13 residues. The CDR3 DNA sequence: TGTGCCAGCTCGGGCAACAGGGACTATGGCTACACCTTC. Amino acids: CASSGNRDYGYTF. Drawing the rest from reference TRBV18 and TRBJ1-2, the complete variable domain is NAGVMQNPRHLVRRRGQEARLRCSPMKGHSHVYWYRQLPEEGLKFMVYLQKENIIDESGMPKERFSAEFPKEGPSILRIQQVVRGDSAAYFCASSGNRDYGYTFGSGTRLTVV.

The gene calls are TRBV9 and TRBJ1-3; tentatively, D is TRBD1 (5 bases). Germline CDR1 SGDLS, CDR2 YYNGEE. Trimming left V 1 base short and J 5 bases short, with 13 bases between. The CDR3 spans 15 residues. For the CDR3, the DNA is TGTGCCAGCAGCGTATACGGGGGAGGGAGAAACACCATATATTTT. Protein: CASSVYGGGRNTIYF.

This clone was seen just once. The J gene is TRBJ1-2, the V gene TRBV11-2; weak D call: TRBD1 (5 bases). The CDR3 has 13 residues. Germline values: CDR1 SGHAT, CDR2 FQNNGV. With 3 bases removed from V and 4 bases from J, the gap between germline ends came to 9 bases. The CDR3 loop reads CASSLLQGYGYTF. For the CDR3, the DNA is TGTGCCAGCAGCTTGCTCCAGGGCTATGGCTACACCTTC.